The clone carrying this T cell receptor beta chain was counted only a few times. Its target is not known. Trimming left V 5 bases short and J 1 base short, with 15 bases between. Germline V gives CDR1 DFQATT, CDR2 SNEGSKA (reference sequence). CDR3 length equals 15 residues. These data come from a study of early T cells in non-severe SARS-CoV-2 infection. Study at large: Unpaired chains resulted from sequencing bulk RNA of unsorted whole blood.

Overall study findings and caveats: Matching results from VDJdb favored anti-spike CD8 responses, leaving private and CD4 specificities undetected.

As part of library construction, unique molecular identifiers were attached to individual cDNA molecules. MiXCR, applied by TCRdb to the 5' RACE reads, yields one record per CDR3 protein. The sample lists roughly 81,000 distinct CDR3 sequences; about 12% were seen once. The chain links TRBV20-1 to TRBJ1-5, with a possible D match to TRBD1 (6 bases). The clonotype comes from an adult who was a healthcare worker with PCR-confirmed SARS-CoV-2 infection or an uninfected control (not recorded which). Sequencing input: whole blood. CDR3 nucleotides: TGCAGTGCTCGGATCAGGGGAATAAGCAATCAGCCCCAGCATTTT. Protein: CSARIRGISNQPQHF.